The next 32 T cell receptor beta chains were all read from a single sample in a study of blood T cell repertoires in COVID-19. TCRdb's copy holds only in-frame clones and misses some; the assay was immunoSEQ multiplex PCR. The repertoire consists of fewer than 350,000 clones, with approximately 91% occurring once and the leading ten covering roughly 2.1%. Sample: PBMCs or T cells enriched from blood (not recorded which). The receptors stem from a woman in her forties with acute COVID-19.

The CDR3 protein is CAYSRNRDRALSYNSPLHF. The DNA of the CDR3 is TGTGCCTACTCCCGAAACCGGGACAGGGCGCTCTCCTATAATTCACCCCTCCACTTT. V gene TRBV30 combines with J gene TRBJ1-6, with 9 nucleotides matching TRBD1. V shed 7 bases and J 0 bases; nucleotides not matched to a gene: 16. The CDR3 sequence is 19 residues long. Germline V gives CDR1 GTSNPN, CDR2 SVGIG (reference sequence).

This chain links TRBV9 with TRBJ1-2; D might be TRBD1 (6 bases). Trimming pared 6 bases from V and 3 bases from J, leaving 9 bases between. The length of the CDR3 is 12 residues. Germline CDR1 and CDR2: SGDLS and YYNGEE. The CDR3 DNA reads as TGTGCCAGCACGAACAGGGACTATGGCTACACCTTC. It specifies CASTNRDYGYTF.

This clone has more than one count but fewer than ten. The rearrangement joins TRBV5-1 to TRBJ1-2; D perhaps matches TRBD1 (5 bases). The CDR3 runs 13 residues. The V end lost 0 bases, the J end lost 6 bases, and 9 bases lay between the germline ends. Looked up from germline, CDR1 is SGHRS and CDR2 is YFSETQ. The CDR3 loop reads CASSLGRADGYTF. The CDR3 nucleotides read TGCGCCAGCAGCTTGGGCAGGGCGGATGGCTACACCTTC.

The J gene is TRBJ2-7, the V gene TRBV3-1 (or the pseudogene TRBV3-2); 7 nucleotides agree with TRBD1. The length of the CDR3 is 14 residues. V was clipped by 5 bases and J by 4 bases; unmatched bases: 8. CDR1 LGHDT and CDR2 YNNKEL come from the germline V gene (reference sequence). CDR3 bases: TGTGCCAGCAGCGGCTCGACAGGGTTTTACGAGCAGTACTTC. This codes for CASSGSTGFYEQYF.

V usage is TRBV23-1 and J usage is TRBJ1-6; TRBD1 might be the D (6 bases). TRBV23-1 is recorded as an ORF, its role being uncertain. V gave up 4 bases and J gave up 9 bases, with 16 bases separating them. CDR3 length equals 15 residues. The CDR3 DNA sequence: TGCGCCAGCAGTCGGTTTGTCAGGGGAAGTTCACCCCTCCACTTT. Translation: CASSRFVRGSSPLHF.

This chain links TRBV4-1 with TRBJ1-1; 7 nucleotides match TRBD1. The germline gives CDR1 MGHRA, CDR2 YSYEKL. J lost 4 bases, V lost 0 bases, and 11 bases had no gene match. CDR3 size: 17 residues. The CDR3 loop is CASSQDKGNRGGTEAFF. The CDR3 coding sequence is TGCGCCAGCAGCCAAGATAAGGGAAACAGGGGAGGCACTGAAGCTTTCTTT.

CDR3 nucleotide sequence: TGTGCCAGCAGTTCCTTCCCAGACAGAAGAAATCAGCCCCAGCATTTT. Encoded protein: CASSSFPDRRNQPQHF. J is TRBJ1-5 and V is TRBV28; perhaps TRBD1 as D (5 bases). The CDR3 has 16 residues. Trimming removed 4 bases at V and 4 bases at J, with 17 bases between. In germline, CDR1 is MDHEN, CDR2 SYDVKM.

The gene calls are TRBV5-4 and TRBJ2-1, with D perhaps TRBD2 (6 bases). The CDR3 is 15 residues long. Germline values: CDR1 SGHNT, CDR2 YYREEE (reference sequence). Between the trimmed V and J ends, which lost 0 bases and 3 bases, there was a span of 10 bases. CDR3 loop: CASSLDGSRYNEQFF. For the CDR3, the DNA is TGTGCCAGCAGCTTGGACGGGAGTCGCTACAATGAGCAGTTCTTC.

V is TRBV4-2 and J is TRBJ1-4, with D hard to call. The germline V gene encodes CDR1 LGHNA and CDR2 YNFKEQ. The CDR3 consists of 15 residues. Between the trimmed V and J ends, which lost 4 bases and 7 bases, there was a span of 16 bases. The CDR3 DNA is TGTGCCAGCAGCCGACCGGCCGAGGCGGGTGAAAAACTGTTTTTT. It specifies CASSRPAEAGEKLFF.

The DNA of the CDR3 is TGCGCCAGCAGCTTGGCCGGGTCGGGAGCCAAAAACATTCAGTACTTC. Amino acid sequence: CASSLAGSGAKNIQYF. This sequence joins TRBV5-1 and TRBJ2-4; D remains unclear. The germline CDR1 and CDR2 sequences are SGHRS and YFSETQ. This CDR3 has 16 amino acids. Trimming removed 0 bases from V and 0 bases from J, with 10 bases in between.

The chain has TRBV3-1 (or the pseudogene TRBV3-2) and TRBJ1-3; 9 bases align to TRBD1. With V trimmed by 4 bases and J by 2 bases, 9 bases remained unmatched. The CDR3 has 17 residues. From germline, CDR1 is LGHDT and CDR2 YNNKEL (reference sequence). The CDR3 region is CASSRRGTGTTGNTIYF. The DNA of the CDR3 is TGTGCCAGCAGCCGTCGGGGGACAGGGACCACTGGAAACACCATATATTTT.

The V and J genes are TRBV19 and TRBJ2-1; 11 bases fit TRBD2. The CDR3 is 18 residues long. V shed 1 base, J shed 2 bases, and the junction held 7 bases outside the gene matches. The V gene's germline CDR1 is LNHDA and CDR2 SQIVND (reference sequence). The DNA of the CDR3 is TGTGCCAGTAGTATAGGGCTAGCGGGGGGTTCGCCCTACAATGAGCAGTTCTTC. Its translation: CASSIGLAGGSPYNEQFF.

The CDR3 is CASSNRDEEGYTF. CDR3 bases: TGTGCCAGCAGTAACAGGGATGAGGAGGGCTACACCTTC. This chain joins TRBV12-3 or TRBV12-4 and TRBJ1-2; possibly TRBD1 for D (6 bases). Trimming took off 5 bases at V and 8 bases at J, with 15 bases between the two ends. CDR3 length equals 13 residues.

This clone has more than one count but fewer than ten. V and J are TRBV19 and TRBJ1-2; the match to TRBD1 covers 10 bases. The CDR3 is 16 residues long. CDR1 and CDR2 from the germline V gene are LNHDA and SQIVND (reference sequence). J gave up 4 bases and V 4 bases, and 9 bases lay outside the gene matches. CDR3 nucleotide sequence: TGTGCCAGTAGTAAACCAGGACAGGGGGGCGGCTATGGCTACACCTTC. Its protein is CASSKPGQGGGYGYTF.

Worth noting for this clone: Other DNA sequences from this sample encode an identical CDR3 as well. The J gene is TRBJ2-7, the V gene TRBV28; 15 bases match TRBD2. Trimming removed 6 bases from V and 4 bases from J; junction bases left unmatched: 4. The CDR3 loop spans 15 amino acids. Germline V gene sequence: CDR1 MDHEN, CDR2 SYDVKM. The CDR3 DNA sequence: TGTGCCAGCAGCCTTGGACTAGCGGGGGGGTACGAGCAGTACTTC. Translation: CASSLGLAGGYEQYF.

The chain is built from TRBV7-9 and TRBJ1-1, with a possible D match to TRBD1 (6 bases). The CDR3 loop spans 13 amino acids. V lost 11 bases to trimming and J lost 1 base, with 14 bases between them. Germline V gene sequence: CDR1 SEHNR, CDR2 FQNEAQ (reference sequence). Here the CDR3 DNA reads TGTGCCCCCCGGGGGGGCCCGAACACTGAAGCTTTCTTT. As protein: CAPRGGPNTEAFF.

This chain connects TRBV28 to TRBJ1-5, with 9 nucleotides matching TRBD1. Trimming at V came to 6 bases and at J to 7 bases, leaving 7 bases not matched to a gene. The CDR3 sequence is 14 residues long. Per the germline V gene, CDR1 is MDHEN and CDR2 is SYDVKM. CDR3 sequence: CASRPSGQGQPQHF. CDR3 DNA: TGTGCCAGCAGGCCCTCGGGACAGGGACAGCCCCAGCATTTT.

This clone showed up many times. CDR3 sequence reads: CASSASDRGFWGYGYTF. CDR3 coding DNA: TGTGCCAGCAGTGCCTCCGACAGGGGTTTTTGGGGCTATGGCTACACCTTC. This sequence joins TRBV28 and TRBJ1-2; 8 positions match TRBD1. The V gene's germline CDR1 is MDHEN and CDR2 SYDVKM. The CDR3 runs to 17 residues. The junction had 15 bases not matched to a gene; V was cut back by 5 bases and J by 4 bases.

V gene TRBV4-3 combines with J gene TRBJ2-7, with D possibly being TRBD1 (5 bases). This CDR3 comprises 15 residues. Germline loops: CDR1 LGHNA, CDR2 YSLEER. V lost 1 base to trimming and J lost 2 bases, with 12 bases between them. CDR3 DNA sequence: TGCGCCAGCAGCCAAGGAAGGACATCGGCCTACGAGCAGTACTTC. Amino acid sequence: CASSQGRTSAYEQYF.

The chain combines TRBV11-2 with TRBJ2-1, with D tentatively TRBD2 (6 bases). V was trimmed by 5 bases and J by 8 bases, leaving 13 bases between them. This CDR3 is 13 amino acids long. Germline assignment: CDR1 SGHAT and CDR2 FQNNGV. CDR3 sequence reads: CASSGRLGYEQFF. CDR3 DNA sequence: TGTGCCAGCAGCGGCCGACTAGGGTATGAGCAGTTCTTC. The full variable domain, in which reference TRBV11-2 and TRBJ2-1 provide the parts outside the CDR3, is EAGVAQSPRYKIIEKRQSVAFWCNPISGHATLYWYQQILGQGPKLLIQFQNNGVVDDSQLPKDRFSAERLKGVDSTLKIQPAKLEDSAVYLCASSGRLGYEQFFGPGTRLTVL.

V is TRBV12-3 or TRBV12-4 and J is TRBJ1-1, with D possibly matching TRBD1 (5 bases). The V end lost 1 base, the J end lost 6 bases, and 9 bases lay between the germline ends. The CDR3 length is 13 residues. The chain's CDR3 is CASSLGVGAEAFF. The CDR3 region has the DNA TGTGCCAGCAGTTTAGGCGTAGGGGCTGAAGCTTTCTTT.

The CDR3 nucleotides read TGTGCCAGCAGCTTATCCAGCAGCGGGGAGACCCAGTACTTC. It translates to CASSLSSSGETQYF. V usage is TRBV7-2 and J usage is TRBJ2-5; D perhaps matches TRBD2 (6 bases). V was pared by 2 bases and J by 5 bases, with 12 bases between. CDR3 length equals 14 residues. Germline CDR1 is SGHTA and CDR2 is FQGNSA.

CDR3 sequence: CAISDVLADQETQYF. Here the CDR3 DNA reads TGTGCCATCAGTGATGTGCTAGCGGACCAAGAGACCCAGTACTTC. V and J are TRBV10-3 and TRBJ2-5, with 7 bases that match TRBD2. The junction had 4 bases not matched to a gene; V was cut back by 3 bases and J by 0 bases. The CDR3 consists of 15 residues. Germline CDR1 ENHRY, CDR2 SYGVKD.

The V call is TRBV6-5, the J call TRBJ1-1; possible D gene TRBD1, 5 bases. From germline, CDR1 is MNHEY and CDR2 SVGAGI. Deletions cut 2 bases from V and 4 bases from J, with 11 bases between. This CDR3 has 14 amino acids. DNA for the CDR3: TGTGCCAGCAGTTACAGGGGTGAAGGCACTGAAGCTTTCTTT. As protein: CASSYRGEGTEAFF.

CDR3 nucleotides: TGTGCCAGTAGTTCCGGGACAGGCAGAGGCGAGCAGTACTTC. It specifies CASSSGTGRGEQYF. This rearrangement joins TRBV19 to TRBJ2-7; 8 positions match TRBD1. Germline assignment: CDR1 LNHDA and CDR2 SQIVND (reference sequence). The CDR3 has 14 residues. V lost 5 bases and J lost 6; bases outside the gene matches: 9.

The J gene is TRBJ1-1, the V gene TRBV30; D unclear. Germline CDR1 GTSNPN, CDR2 SVGIG (reference sequence). This CDR3 spans 13 amino acids. Trimming cost V 5 bases and J 2 bases, with 12 bases left between them. CDR3 in amino acids: CAWGRLSNTEAFF. CDR3 DNA sequence: TGTGCCTGGGGGCGGCTCTCAAACACTGAAGCTTTCTTT.

This clone was observed a single time. Other DNA sequences of this sample code for an identical CDR3. The chain recombines TRBV2 with TRBJ1-1; 7 bases are shared with TRBD1. The CDR3 is 13 amino acids. Germline CDR1 SNHLY, CDR2 FYNNEI. V trimming: 8 bases; J trimming: 5 bases; junction bases outside the gene matches: 8. DNA of the CDR3: TGTGCCAGCTCAGGCAGGGGGAATACTGAAGCTTTCTTT. It is translated as CASSGRGNTEAFF.

V gene TRBV28 combines with J gene TRBJ2-7, with TRBD1 identical over 12 bases. Germline V gives CDR1 MDHEN, CDR2 SYDVKM. V dropped 5 bases and J dropped 6; count of bases not matched to a gene: 5. The CDR3 runs 14 residues. The CDR3 here is CASSPGTGGSEQYF. The CDR3 DNA sequence: TGTGCCAGCAGTCCCGGGACAGGGGGCAGCGAGCAGTACTTC. Together with reference TRBV28 and TRBJ2-7, the CDR3 gives the full variable domain: DVKVTQSSRYLVKRTGEKVFLECVQDMDHENMFWYRQDPGLGLRLIYFSYDVKMKEKGDIPEGYSVSREKKERFSLILESASTNQTSMYLCASSPGTGGSEQYFGPGTRLTVT.

This clone appeared a single time. The V gene is TRBV9, the J gene TRBJ2-2, with D maybe TRBD2 (6 bases). This CDR3 is built from 15 residues. Between the trimmed V and J ends, which lost 1 base and 3 bases, there was a span of 10 bases. Germline V CDR1 and CDR2: SGDLS, YYNGEE. CDR3 amino acids: CASSVWGDHTGELFF. CDR3 DNA sequence: TGTGCCAGCAGCGTATGGGGGGACCACACCGGGGAGCTGTTTTTT.

This chain links TRBV9 with TRBJ2-5; the match to TRBD2 covers 11 bases. Losses at the gene ends were 0 bases for V and 4 bases for J; bases not matched to a gene: 5. Germline V CDR1 and CDR2: SGDLS, YYNGEE. The length of the CDR3 is 16 residues. Here the CDR3 reads CASSVVGLAGGETQYF. For the CDR3, the DNA is TGTGCCAGCAGCGTAGTAGGACTAGCGGGTGGAGAGACCCAGTACTTC.

The chain recombines TRBV19 with TRBJ1-4, with 10 bases fitting TRBD1. CDR1 LNHDA and CDR2 SQIVND come from the germline V gene (reference sequence). Trimming cost V 6 bases and J 8 bases; bases outside gene matches: 6. The CDR3 contains 14 residues. CDR3 sequence (DNA): TGTGCCAGTAGCCAGACAGGGGGCGGCGAAAAACTGTTTTTT. Residues: CASSQTGGGEKLFF.

The V and J genes are TRBV5-1 and TRBJ1-5; TRBD1 matches 11 bases. CDR1 SGHRS and CDR2 YFSETQ come from the germline V gene. This CDR3 contains 16 residues. V dropped 4 bases and J dropped 3; count of bases not matched to a gene: 6. The CDR3 DNA reads TGCGCCAGCAGCGATGGGACAGGGGGAAACAATCAGCCCCAGCATTTT. Translating gives CASSDGTGGNNQPQHF. Complete variable domain (other parts from reference TRBV5-1 and TRBJ1-5): KAGVTQTPRYLIKTRGQQVTLSCSPISGHRSVSWYQQTPGQGLQFLFEYFSETQRNKGNFPGRFSGRQFSNSRSEMNVSTLELGDSALYLCASSDGTGGNNQPQHFGDGTRLSIL.